Shown below are 3 T cell receptor beta chains from a single sample sequenced in a study of CD8 T cells in Susac syndrome. After extraction with the RNeasy kit, about 0.45 to 1 ug of the RNA was reverse transcribed using random hexamers. TCRdb reprocessed the immunoSEQ multiplex PCR reads with MiXCR, giving one entry per CDR3 protein. The sample has a few hundred thousand distinct CDR3 sequences; 93% are singletons. Sample: CD4+ T cells from PBMCs. The receptors were sampled from a human donor with multiple sclerosis.

The genes are TRBV29-1 and TRBJ2-3, with 12 bases identical to TRBD2. There are 14 residues in the CDR3. The germline V gene has CDR1 SQVTM and CDR2 ANQGSEA. J gave up 10 bases and V 4 bases, and 9 bases lay outside the gene matches. The CDR3 nucleotides are TGCAGCGTTGCGGCTAGCGGGGGGGAGTTGGCGCAGTATTTT. It is translated as CSVAASGGELAQYF.

The chain links TRBV28 to TRBJ2-2; unclear D gene. This CDR3 has 15 residues. CDR1 MDHEN and CDR2 SYDVKM come from the germline V gene. Trimming shortened V by 9 bases and J by 1 base, and 15 bases separated the two germline ends. The CDR3 here is CASSPRLMNTGELFF. The CDR3 DNA sequence: TGTGCCAGTTCCCCGAGGCTGATGAACACCGGGGAGCTGTTTTTT.

The rearrangement links TRBV6-5 to TRBJ1-5; D is perhaps TRBD1 (5 bases). Germline lookup yields CDR1 MNHEY and CDR2 SVGAGI. V was clipped by 6 bases and J by 3 bases, with 12 bases between them. The CDR3 extends over 14 amino acids. The CDR3 protein is CASRQTGTNQPQHF. In DNA, the CDR3 is TGTGCCAGCAGGCAGACGGGGACCAATCAGCCCCAGCATTTT.